The 7 T cell receptor beta chains listed next were all sequenced from one sample in a study of T cell responses to AZD1222 COVID-19 vaccine. Method: immunoSEQ multiplex PCR; TCRdb's copy keeps in-frame clones and lacks some. The data contain more than 110,000 clones, 92% of them singletons. Specimen: peripheral blood, collected on day 0 of AZD1222 vaccination. Receptors originate from an adult in good health.

This rearrangement joins TRBV7-9 to TRBJ2-2; unclear D gene. The V end was cut by 7 bases, the J end by 4 bases, with 19 bases between. Germline V gene sequence: CDR1 SEHNR, CDR2 FQNEAQ (reference sequence). The CDR3 spans 16 residues. The CDR3 nucleotides read TGTGCCAGCACAGGCGGCATTCAAGTGTTCACCGGGGAGCTGTTTTTT. Translation: CASTGGIQVFTGELFF.

There are a few counts of this clone. In DNA, the CDR3 is TGTGCCAGCAGCTTAGGGTGGGGGGTCCACAATGAGCAGTTCTTC. Translating gives CASSLGWGVHNEQFF. The V call is TRBV7-2, the J call TRBJ2-1; maybe TRBD2 (6 bases). The germline V and J ends were trimmed by 1 base and 5 bases, with 12 bases remaining between them. Germline lookup yields CDR1 SGHTA and CDR2 FQGNSA. CDR3 size: 15 residues.

The chain uses TRBV3-1 (or the pseudogene TRBV3-2) and TRBJ1-2, with 7 nucleotides matching TRBD1. V was clipped by 0 bases and J by 8 bases; unmatched bases: 3. Germline-derived CDR1 and CDR2 are LGHDT and YNNKEL (reference sequence). The CDR3 is made up of 13 amino acids. The CDR3 loop reads CASSQDEGGGYTF. The CDR3 region has the DNA TGTGCCAGCAGCCAAGATGAAGGGGGCGGCTACACCTTC.

The chain uses TRBV9 and TRBJ2-7, with 13 bases fitting TRBD2. With 3 bases clipped from V and 0 bases from J, the junction kept 9 bases outside the gene matches. There are 18 residues in the CDR3. Germline CDR1 SGDLS, CDR2 YYNGEE. CDR3 region: CASSAGLAGVTTSYEQYF. The CDR3 coding sequence is TGTGCCAGCAGCGCCGGACTAGCGGGAGTCACGACCTCCTACGAGCAGTACTTC.

V and J are TRBV9 and TRBJ2-1; D might be TRBD2 (7 bases). The CDR3 has 13 amino acids. Between the trimmed V and J ends, which lost 2 bases and 9 bases, there was a span of 12 bases. Germline CDR1 reads SGDLS; CDR2 reads YYNGEE. The CDR3 region is CASSVTGRVEQFF. The DNA for the CDR3 is TGTGCCAGCAGCGTCACAGGGAGGGTTGAGCAGTTCTTC.

The V gene is TRBV30, the J gene TRBJ1-6; a possible D gene is TRBD1 (5 bases). The CDR3 consists of 16 residues. V lost 4 bases and J 8 bases, leaving 21 bases between the germline ends. Germline CDR1 reads GTSNPN; CDR2 reads SVGIG (reference sequence). The CDR3 DNA is TGTGCCTGGAAACGGACCGGCAGGGTCGGTCATTCACCCCTCCACTTT. This encodes CAWKRTGRVGHSPLHF.

The chain employs TRBV19 and TRBJ2-7; no clear D gene. V lost 5 bases and J lost 2, with 7 bases in between. CDR1 and CDR2 from the germline V gene are LNHDA and SQIVND (reference sequence). This CDR3 spans 12 amino acids. The CDR3 DNA is TGTGCCAGTAGTCCCGGACCCTACGAGCAGTACTTC. It yields the protein CASSPGPYEQYF.